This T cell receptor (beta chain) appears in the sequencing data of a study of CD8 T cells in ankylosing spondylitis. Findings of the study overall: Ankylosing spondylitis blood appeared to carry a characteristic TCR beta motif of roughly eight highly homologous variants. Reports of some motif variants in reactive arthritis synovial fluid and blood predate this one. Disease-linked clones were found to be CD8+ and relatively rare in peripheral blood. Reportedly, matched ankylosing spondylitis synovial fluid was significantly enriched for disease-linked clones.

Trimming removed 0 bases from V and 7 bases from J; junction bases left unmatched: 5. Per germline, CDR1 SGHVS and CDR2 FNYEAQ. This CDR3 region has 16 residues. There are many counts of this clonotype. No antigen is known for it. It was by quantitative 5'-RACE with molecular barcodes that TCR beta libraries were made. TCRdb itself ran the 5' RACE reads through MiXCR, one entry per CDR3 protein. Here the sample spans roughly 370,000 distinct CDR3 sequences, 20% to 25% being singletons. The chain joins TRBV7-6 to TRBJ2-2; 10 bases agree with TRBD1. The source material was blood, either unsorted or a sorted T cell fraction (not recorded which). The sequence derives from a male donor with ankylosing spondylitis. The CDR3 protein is CASSLATGGIVGELFF. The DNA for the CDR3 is TGTGCCAGCAGCTTAGCGACAGGGGGCATAGTCGGGGAGCTGTTTTTT.